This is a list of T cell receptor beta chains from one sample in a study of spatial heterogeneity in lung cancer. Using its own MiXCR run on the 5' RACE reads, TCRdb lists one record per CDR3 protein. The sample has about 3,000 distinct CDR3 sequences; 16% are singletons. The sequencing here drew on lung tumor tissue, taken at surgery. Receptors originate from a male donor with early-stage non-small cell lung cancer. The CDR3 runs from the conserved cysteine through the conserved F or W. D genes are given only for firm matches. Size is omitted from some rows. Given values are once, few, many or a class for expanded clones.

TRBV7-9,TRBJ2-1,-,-,CASSQLPLNEQFF,TGTGCCAGCAGCCAGCTTCCCCTCAATGAGCAGTTCTTC
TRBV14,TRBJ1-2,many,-,CAASFGGGYGYTF,TGTGCGGCCTCTTTTGGGGGTGGCTATGGCTACACCTTC
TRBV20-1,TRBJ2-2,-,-,CSARDPDNTGELFF,TGCAGTGCTAGAGATCCCGACAACACCGGGGAGCTGTTTTTT
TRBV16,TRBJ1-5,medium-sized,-,CASSQSTDQPQHF,TGTGCCAGCAGCCAATCAACAGATCAGCCCCAGCATTTT
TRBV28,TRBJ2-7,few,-,CASSFQASDPSYEQYF,TGTGCCAGCAGTTTTCAGGCTAGCGATCCGTCCTACGAGCAGTACTTC
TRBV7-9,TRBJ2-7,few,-,CASSLGALYEQYF,TGTGCCAGCAGCTTAGGGGCTCTCTACGAGCAGTACTTC
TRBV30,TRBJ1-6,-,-,CAWSVGLLGANNSPLHF,TGTGCCTGGAGTGTAGGACTGCTAGGGGCTAATAATTCACCCCTCCACTTT
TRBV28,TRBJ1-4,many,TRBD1,CASSLRQGSEKLFF,TGTGCCAGCAGTCTACGACAGGGAAGTGAAAAACTGTTTTTT
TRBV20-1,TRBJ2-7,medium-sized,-,CSAIGGTEYEQYF,TGCAGTGCCATAGGCGGGACAGAATACGAGCAGTACTTC
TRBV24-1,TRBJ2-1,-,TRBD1,CATSDSGQGGNEQFF,TGTGCCACCAGTGATTCGGGACAGGGAGGCAATGAGCAGTTCTTC
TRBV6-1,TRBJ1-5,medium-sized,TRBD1,CASSEGTGLSQPQHF,TGTGCCAGCAGTGAAGGGACAGGGCTTTCTCAGCCCCAGCATTTT
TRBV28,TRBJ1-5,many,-,CASTLWGNSNQPQHF,TGTGCCAGCACATTATGGGGAAATAGCAATCAGCCCCAGCATTTT
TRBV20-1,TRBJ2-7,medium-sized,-,CSGRLAYEQYF,TGCAGTGGTAGGCTAGCCTACGAGCAGTACTTC
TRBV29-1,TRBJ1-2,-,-,CGVGLANYGYTF,TGCGGTGTCGGCTTAGCTAACTATGGCTACACCTTC
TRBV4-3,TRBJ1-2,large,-,CASSQDMAGNYGYTF,TGCGCCAGCAGCCAAGATATGGCAGGGAACTATGGCTACACCTTC
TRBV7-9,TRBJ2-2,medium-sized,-,CASSPLTAGGELFF,TGTGCCAGCAGCCCCCTCACTGCTGGAGGGGAGCTGTTTTTT
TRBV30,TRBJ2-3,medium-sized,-,CAWSVQLTDTQYF,TGTGCCTGGAGTGTTCAGTTAACAGATACGCAGTATTTT
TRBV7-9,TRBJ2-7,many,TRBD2,CASRSSGGRGEQYF,TGTGCCAGCCGCTCTAGCGGTGGGAGGGGCGAGCAGTACTTC
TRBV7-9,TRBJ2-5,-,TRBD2,CASRLAGGPETQYF,TGTGCCAGCCGGCTAGCGGGAGGGCCGGAGACCCAGTACTTC
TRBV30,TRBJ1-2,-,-,CAWRAGTSPDYGYTF,TGTGCCTGGAGGGCGGGGACCTCGCCGGACTATGGCTACACCTTC
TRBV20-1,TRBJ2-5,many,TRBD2,CSASGTSGKETQYF,TGCAGTGCTAGCGGGACTAGCGGAAAAGAGACCCAGTACTTC
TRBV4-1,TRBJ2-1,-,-,CASSPTTSSYNEQFF,TGCGCCAGCAGCCCTACGACTAGCTCCTACAATGAGCAGTTCTTC